The 26 T cell receptor beta chains below were found in one sample sequenced in a study of T cell clonality in common variable immunodeficiency (dated by TCRdb to the mid-2010s). The method behind the library was the immunoSEQ multiplex PCR assay. TCRdb re-hosts the immuneACCESS table, in-frame sequences only. Its copies lack some clones; in the studies checked, an unresolved V gene accounts for under half of them, and the cause for the rest is not known. This sample contains about 66,000 clones, none of which is a singleton. In total, the top ten clones hold 1.5% to 2% of the sample. The material sequenced was peripheral blood mononuclear cells. These receptors were collected from a person aged 18 to 75 in good health.

The table lists this clone with many counts. Coverage ceases 3 residues before the CDR3 finishes, and the germline J gene fills in the end. The chain recombines TRBV5-1 with TRBJ1-5; TRBD1 matches at 7 bases. This CDR3 comprises 18 residues. V was clipped by 2 bases and J by 2 bases; unmatched bases: 13. Looked up from germline, CDR1 is SGHRS and CDR2 is YFSETQ. CDR3 sequence reads: CASSLGPEGAVGNQPQHF. CDR3 DNA, as far as it was read: TGCGCCAGCAGCTTAGGGCCCGAGGGGGCGGTTGGCAATCAGCCC.

At least ten counts were recorded for this clone. The CDR3 reads CASFPYRLAKNIQYF. The part of the CDR3 DNA that was read is TGTGCAAGTTTCCCTTACAGGCTAGCCAAAAACATT. This rearrangement joins TRBV11-3 to TRBJ2-4, with D possibly matching TRBD1 (5 bases). The observed sequence ends 3 residues before the CDR3 terminus, with the missing tail filled in from the germline J gene. The CDR3 has 15 residues. Germline V CDR1 and CDR2: SGHNT, YENEEA.

At least ten counts were recorded for this clone. Read data end 3 residues before the CDR3 end; the end is taken from the germline J gene. This chain connects TRBV20-1 to TRBJ2-7, with no clear D. The CDR3 consists of 13 residues. CDR1 and CDR2 (germline): DFQATT, SNEGSKA (reference sequence). V was pared by 2 bases and J by 0 bases, with 8 bases between. CDR3 in amino acids: CSARQASSYEQYF. The CDR3 DNA, read in part, is TGCAGTGCTAGACAGGCGAGCTCCTACGAG.

This clone was observed at least ten times. Read coverage stops 3 residues before the CDR3 terminus; the germline J gene supplies the remainder. The J gene is TRBJ2-5, the V gene TRBV7-8; TRBD1 matches at 7 bases. CDR3 length: 15 residues. The junction had 13 bases not matched to a gene; V was cut back by 7 bases and J by 5 bases. Germline CDR1 is SGHVS and CDR2 is FQNEAQ. Here the CDR3 reads CASTLGGGSGETQYF. The CDR3 bases that were read are TGTGCCAGCACCCTAGGGGGCGGTTCGGGTGAGACC.

This clone was seen ten or more times. The read finishes 3 residues shy of the CDR3 end, and the germline J gene is used to complete it. The chain couples TRBV5-1 to TRBJ2-7, with D possibly matching TRBD1 (7 bases). Trimming stripped 4 bases from V and 5 bases from J, with 16 bases between. This CDR3 region has 14 residues. From germline, CDR1 is SGHRS and CDR2 YFSETQ. The CDR3 region is CASSGDREADEQYF. Incomplete CDR3 DNA: TGCGCCAGCAGCGGAGACAGGGAGGCCGACGAG.

This clone was detected ten times or more. The read finishes 3 residues shy of the CDR3 end, and the germline J gene is used to complete it. The rearrangement links TRBV30 to TRBJ1-1; 8 bases agree with TRBD1. This CDR3 contains 13 residues. V lost 5 bases, J lost 7 bases, and 9 bases stayed unmatched. The V gene's germline CDR1 is GTSNPN and CDR2 SVGIG (reference sequence). The CDR3 loop reads CAWGQGALGEAFF. The CDR3 bases that were read are TGTGCCTGGGGCCAGGGGGCTCTAGGTGAA. The complete variable domain, with remaining parts taken from reference TRBV30 and TRBJ1-1, reads SQTIHQWPATLVQPVGSPLSLECTVEGTSNPNLYWYRQAAGRGLQLLFYSVGIGQISSEVPQNLSASRPQDRQFILSSKKLLLSDSGFYLCAWGQGALGEAFFGQGTRLTVV.

This clone was counted ten times or more. The read halts 3 residues ahead of the CDR3 end, with the missing end drawn from the germline J gene. The J gene is TRBJ1-2, the V gene TRBV18; D gene ambiguous. The CDR3 is 13 amino acids. The germline CDR1 and CDR2 sequences are KGHSH and LQKENI. The CDR3 DNA, read in part, is TGTGCCAGCTCACCTAAGTTCGGGTGGGGC. Translation: CASSPKFGWG. The full CDR3 protein is CASSPKFGWGYTF.

The table lists this clone with many counts. The read terminates 3 residues before the CDR3 end, so the remaining end is supplied by the germline J gene. This chain joins TRBV5-1 and TRBJ1-1, with 9 bases identical to TRBD1. From germline, CDR1 is SGHRS and CDR2 YFSETQ. This CDR3 has 12 residues. The sequenced CDR3 bases are TGCGCCAGCAGCTCCGGGACAGGGGAA. Translation gives CASSSGTGE. In full, the CDR3 is CASSSGTGEAFF. Using reference TRBV5-1 and TRBJ1-1 for the parts outside the CDR3, the full variable domain is KAGVTQTPRYLIKTRGQQVTLSCSPISGHRSVSWYQQTPGQGLQFLFEYFSETQRNKGNFPGRFSGRQFSNSRSEMNVSTLELGDSALYLCASSSGTGEAFFGQGTRLTVV.

This clone was detected ten times or more. The observed sequence ends 3 residues before the CDR3 terminus, with the missing tail filled in from the germline J gene. The chain links TRBV19 to TRBJ1-4; TRBD1 might be the D (6 bases). CDR1 is LNHDA, CDR2 SQIVND, per germline (reference sequence). Trimming pared 9 bases from V and 0 bases from J, leaving 14 bases between. This CDR3 is built from 15 residues. The CDR3 bases that were read are TGTGCCAGCCGAAAGGGGGGGACAACTAATGAAAAA. Its protein is CASRKGGTTNEK. The CDR3 reads in full as CASRKGGTTNEKLFF.

This clone was seen repeatedly, ten times or more. The CDR3 end is not reached by the read, which stops 3 residues before it; the germline J gene fills it in. The chain has TRBV2 and TRBJ2-1, with TRBD1 identical over 10 bases. There are 16 residues in the CDR3. Germline trimming cut 2 bases from V and 2 bases from J; bases unmatched to any gene: 3. The germline V gene has CDR1 SNHLY and CDR2 FYNNEI. The CDR3: CASSESGQGAYNEQFF. The sequenced CDR3 bases are TGTGCCAGCAGTGAAAGTGGACAGGGGGCCTACAATGAG.

This clone was observed many times. The DNA read from the CDR3 is TGTGCCAGCAGCGAGGGGTTATACGAG. Encoded protein: CASSEGLYE. The complete CDR3 reads CASSEGLYEQYF. The chain joins TRBV7-9 to TRBJ2-7, with D perhaps TRBD1 or TRBD2 (5 bases each). The CDR3 extends 3 residues past the end of the read, so its final part is completed from the germline J gene. The CDR3 totals 12 residues. Germline CDR1 is SEHNR and CDR2 is FQNEAQ (reference sequence). V was pared by 5 bases and J by 4 bases, with 9 bases between.

This clone was counted many times. CDR3 amino acids: CASSLGQGITEAFF. The sequenced CDR3 bases are TGTGCCAGCAGCTTGGGACAGGGGATAACTGAA. The chain uses TRBV7-9 and TRBJ1-1; 10 bases match TRBD1. The read is 3 residues too short to cover the CDR3 end, so that end is filled in from the germline J gene. In germline, CDR1 is SEHNR, CDR2 FQNEAQ (reference sequence). The V gene end was trimmed by 3 bases and the J gene end by 5 bases; junction bases not matched to a gene: 3. CDR3 length equals 14 residues. Full variable domain (remainder filled in from reference TRBV7-9 and TRBJ1-1): DTGVSQNPRHKITKRGQNVTFRCDPISEHNRLYWYRQTLGQGPEFLTYFQNEAQLEKSRLLSDRFSAERPKGSFSTLEIQRTEQGDSAMYLCASSLGQGITEAFFGQGTRLTVV.

This clone was detected many times. The CDR3 end lies 3 residues beyond the end of the read and is filled in from the germline J gene. The chain uses TRBV5-6 and TRBJ1-5; possibly TRBD1 for D (6 bases). V lost 6 bases, J lost 4 bases, and 11 bases lay in between. Germline V CDR1 and CDR2: SGHDT, YYEEEE. The CDR3 loop spans 13 amino acids. CDR3 sequence: CASNVGGNQPQHF. The covered CDR3 bases are TGTGCCAGCAATGTAGGGGGAAATCAGCCC.

This clone occurred many times. The missing CDR3 end, 3 residues past where the read stops, is filled in from the germline J gene. The chain couples TRBV5-1 to TRBJ2-2, with TRBD1 matching over 7 bases. The CDR3 extends over 16 amino acids. With V trimmed by 4 bases and J by 2 bases, 8 bases remained unmatched. Germline V gene lookup returns CDR1 SGHRS and CDR2 YFSETQ. CDR3 region: CASSRSGTANTGELFF. The sequenced CDR3 bases are TGCGCCAGCAGCAGATCCGGGACAGCTAACACCGGGGAG.

Many counts were recorded for this clone. The read is 3 residues too short to cover the CDR3 end, so that end is filled in from the germline J gene. The genes are TRBV19 and TRBJ2-5; 9 positions match TRBD2. V lost 5 bases and J lost 2; bases outside the gene matches: 9. CDR1 and CDR2 from the germline V gene are LNHDA and SQIVND (reference sequence). The CDR3 extends over 16 amino acids. CDR3 DNA (partial): TGTGCCAGTAGTGGTTGGGGGACTAGCACGCAAGAGACC. Translating gives CASSGWGTSTQET. The entire CDR3 protein is CASSGWGTSTQETQYF.

This clone was observed at least ten times. The CDR3 end is not reached by the read, which stops 3 residues before it; the germline J gene fills it in. J is TRBJ2-2 and V is TRBV2, with 10 bases that match TRBD1. Germline CDR1 reads SNHLY; CDR2 reads FYNNEI. This CDR3 contains 14 residues. V lost 5 bases, J lost 7 bases, and 4 bases stayed unmatched. The CDR3: CASSRTGGIGELFF. The covered CDR3 bases are TGTGCCAGCAGTAGGACAGGGGGAATCGGGGAG.

This clone was counted ten times or more. The CDR3 is cut off 3 residues early in the read; its end comes from the germline J gene. The chain combines TRBV20-1 with TRBJ1-1; TRBD1 matches 12 bases. The CDR3 covers 14 residues. Trimming removed 3 bases from V and 4 bases from J; junction bases left unmatched: 3. Germline CDR1 and CDR2: DFQATT and SNEGSKA (reference sequence). CDR3 DNA, as far as it was read: TGCAGTGCTAGGGGACAGGGGGCGCGCACTGAA. It translates to CSARGQGARTE. In full, the CDR3 is CSARGQGARTEAFF.

This clone has a count of ten or more. The CDR3 end falls 3 residues outside the read, so it is completed with the germline J gene. The chain combines TRBV20-1 with TRBJ2-3; 10 nucleotides align to TRBD2. The CDR3 runs 15 residues. Germline values: CDR1 DFQATT, CDR2 SNEGSKA (reference sequence). The trim removed 1 base at V and 4 bases at J, leaving 5 bases unmatched. The CDR3 bases that were read are TGCAGTGCTAGAGGATTACTAGCGGGATCAGATACG. Its translation is CSARGLLAGSDT. The CDR3, in full, reads CSARGLLAGSDTQYF.

There are many counts of this clone. The CDR3 here is CASSIGGAGANEQFF. Partial CDR3 DNA: TGTGCCAGTAGTATCGGGGGAGCGGGAGCCAATGAG. The chain employs TRBV19 and TRBJ2-1, with 8 bases lining up with TRBD2. The sequenced fragment ends 3 residues before the CDR3 boundary, so the rest is inferred from the germline J gene. The V and J ends lost 3 bases and 6 bases, in that order; junction bases with no gene match: 7. The CDR3 covers 15 residues. Germline CDR1 LNHDA, CDR2 SQIVND (reference sequence).

In this sample, this clone turned up many times. The sequenced fragment ends 3 residues before the CDR3 boundary, so the rest is inferred from the germline J gene. V gene TRBV7-9 combines with J gene TRBJ1-2; D might be TRBD1 (6 bases). Per the germline V gene, CDR1 is SEHNR and CDR2 is FQNEAQ (reference sequence). V was pared by 3 bases and J by 3 bases, with 14 bases between. The CDR3 sequence is 15 residues long. Partial CDR3 DNA: TGTGCCAGCAGCTTCCCACAGGGTGGGGACTATGGC. As protein: CASSFPQGGDYG. The CDR3 in its entirety is CASSFPQGGDYGYTF.

This clone was picked up many times. The read comes to an end 3 residues before the CDR3 does, leaving the germline J gene to fill in the end. The V gene is TRBV20-1, the J gene TRBJ1-5, with 8 bases that match TRBD1. CDR1 DFQATT and CDR2 SNEGSKA come from the germline V gene (reference sequence). The CDR3 totals 16 residues. V lost 3 bases to trimming and J lost 5 bases; unmatched junction nucleotides: 12. The part of the CDR3 DNA that was read is TGCAGTGCTAGTGCGGGTTGGGACAGGCCCCATCAGCCC. Translated, it gives CSASAGWDRPHQP. The CDR3 reads in full as CSASAGWDRPHQPQHF.

This clone was seen at least ten times. Read coverage stops 3 residues before the CDR3 terminus; the germline J gene supplies the remainder. This sequence joins TRBV29-1 and TRBJ1-5, with D hard to call. CDR1 is SQVTM and CDR2 is ANQGSEA in the germline V gene. The CDR3 consists of 12 residues. Partial CDR3 DNA: TGCAGCGTTGAAGAAGGTTCCTCCCCC. As protein: CSVEEGSSP. The CDR3 in its entirety is CSVEEGSSPQHF.

Many counts were recorded for this clone. The DNA ends 3 residues before the CDR3 does, and the rest of the CDR3 is filled in from the germline J gene. The gene calls are TRBV19 and TRBJ1-3; maybe TRBD1 (6 bases). This CDR3 has 17 amino acids. V lost 5 bases to trimming and J lost 0 bases, with 17 bases between them. CDR1 is LNHDA and CDR2 is SQIVND in the germline V gene (reference sequence). CDR3 residues: CASSSQGTANSGNTIYF. The covered CDR3 bases are TGTGCCAGTAGTTCGCAGGGGACGGCGAACTCTGGAAACACC.

This clone was seen repeatedly, ten times or more. The CDR3 end is not reached by the read, which stops 3 residues before it; the germline J gene fills it in. This rearrangement joins TRBV5-1 to TRBJ2-5; a weak D match, TRBD2 (6 bases). Germline assignment: CDR1 SGHRS and CDR2 YFSETQ. The ends were cut back, 7 bases at V and 3 bases at J, with 16 bases in the middle. This CDR3 is built from 14 residues. CDR3 bases read: TGCGCCAGCCAAAAACTTTCGGGGGAAGAGACC. This encodes CASQKLSGEET. The full CDR3 reads CASQKLSGEETQYF.

At least ten counts were recorded for this clone. A read error may account for a junction end that differs from germline. From the germline J gene comes the end of the CDR3, since the read stops 3 residues before it. The chain carries TRBV28 and TRBJ1-2; tentatively, D is TRBD1 (5 bases). CDR3 size: 14 residues. Germline V gene data show CDR1 as MDHEN and CDR2 as SYDVKM. Here the CDR3 reads CYTRGATVGYGYTF. The part of the CDR3 DNA that was read is TGCTACACAAGGGGAGCCACCGTAGGGTATGGC.

This clone was counted ten times or more. From the germline J gene comes the end of the CDR3, since the read stops 3 residues before it. The chain is built from TRBV19 and TRBJ2-2; D is undetermined. Trimming pared 9 bases from V and 0 bases from J, leaving 14 bases between. The CDR3 is 15 amino acids. Germline V lookup: CDR1 LNHDA, CDR2 SQIVND (reference sequence). The DNA read from the CDR3 is TGTGCCAGCGCCATCGGGTGGGCGAACACCGGGGAG. It codes for CASAIGWANTGE. The whole CDR3 region reads CASAIGWANTGELFF.